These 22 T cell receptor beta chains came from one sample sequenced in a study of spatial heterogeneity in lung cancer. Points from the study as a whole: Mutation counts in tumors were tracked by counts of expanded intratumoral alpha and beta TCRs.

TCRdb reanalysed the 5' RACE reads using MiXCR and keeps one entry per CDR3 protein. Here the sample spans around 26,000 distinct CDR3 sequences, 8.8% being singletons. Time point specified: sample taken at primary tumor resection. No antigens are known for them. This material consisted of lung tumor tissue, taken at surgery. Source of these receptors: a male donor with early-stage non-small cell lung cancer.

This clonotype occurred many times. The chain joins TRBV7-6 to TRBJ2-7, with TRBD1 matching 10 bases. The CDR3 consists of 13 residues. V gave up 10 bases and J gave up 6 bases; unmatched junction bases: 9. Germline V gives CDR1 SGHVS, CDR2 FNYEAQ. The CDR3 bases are TGTGCCACAGGGACAGGGGAGGGTACCGAGCAGTACTTC. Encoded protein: CATGTGEGTEQYF.

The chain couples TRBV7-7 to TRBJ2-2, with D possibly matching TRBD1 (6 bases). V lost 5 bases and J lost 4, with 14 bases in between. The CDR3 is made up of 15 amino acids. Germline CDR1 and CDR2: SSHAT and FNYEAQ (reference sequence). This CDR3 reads CASSPAGVGTGELFF. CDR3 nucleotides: TGTGCCAGCAGCCCTGCAGGGGTGGGCACCGGGGAGCTGTTTTTT.

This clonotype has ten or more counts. This CDR3 reads CSASPAGGASLKETQYF. The CDR3 DNA reads TGCAGTGCTAGCCCCGCGGGGGGGGCCTCCCTCAAAGAGACCCAGTACTTC. The rearrangement links TRBV20-1 to TRBJ2-5; TRBD2 matches at 9 bases. Germline V CDR1 and CDR2: DFQATT, SNEGSKA (reference sequence). V trimming: 3 bases; J trimming: 3 bases; junction bases outside the gene matches: 14. The CDR3 contains 17 residues.

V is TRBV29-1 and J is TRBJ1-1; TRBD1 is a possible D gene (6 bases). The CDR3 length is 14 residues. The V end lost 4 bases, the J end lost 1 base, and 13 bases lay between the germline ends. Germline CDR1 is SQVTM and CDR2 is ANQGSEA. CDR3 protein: CSVAGRGSNTEAFF. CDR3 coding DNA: TGCAGCGTTGCCGGCAGGGGCTCGAACACTGAAGCTTTCTTT.

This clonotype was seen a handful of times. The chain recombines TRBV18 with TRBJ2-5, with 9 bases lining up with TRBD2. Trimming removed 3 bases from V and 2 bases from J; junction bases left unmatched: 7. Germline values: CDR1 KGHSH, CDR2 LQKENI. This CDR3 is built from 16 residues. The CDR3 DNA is TGTGCCAGCTCACCTAGCGGGAGAGAGCATCAAGAGACCCAGTACTTC. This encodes CASSPSGREHQETQYF. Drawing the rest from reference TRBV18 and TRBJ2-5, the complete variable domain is NAGVMQNPRHLVRRRGQEARLRCSPMKGHSHVYWYRQLPEEGLKFMVYLQKENIIDESGMPKERFSAEFPKEGPSILRIQQVVRGDSAAYFCASSPSGREHQETQYFGPGTRLLVL.

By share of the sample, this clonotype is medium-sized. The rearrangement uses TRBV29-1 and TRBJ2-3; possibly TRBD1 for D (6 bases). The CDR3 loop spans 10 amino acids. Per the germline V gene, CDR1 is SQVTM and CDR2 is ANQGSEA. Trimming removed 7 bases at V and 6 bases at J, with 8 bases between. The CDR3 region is CSAGADTQYF. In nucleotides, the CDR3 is TGCAGCGCAGGGGCGGATACGCAGTATTTT.

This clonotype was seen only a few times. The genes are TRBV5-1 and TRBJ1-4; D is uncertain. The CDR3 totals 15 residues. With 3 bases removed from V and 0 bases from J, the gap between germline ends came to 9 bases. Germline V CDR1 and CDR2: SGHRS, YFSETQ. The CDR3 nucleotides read TGCGCCAGCAGCTCTTCATTTGCAACTAATGAAAAACTGTTTTTT. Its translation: CASSSSFATNEKLFF.

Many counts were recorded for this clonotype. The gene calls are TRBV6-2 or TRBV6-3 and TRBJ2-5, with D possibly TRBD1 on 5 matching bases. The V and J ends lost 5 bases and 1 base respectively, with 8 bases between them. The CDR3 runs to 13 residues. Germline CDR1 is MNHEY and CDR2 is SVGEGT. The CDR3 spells CASSDSFQETQYF. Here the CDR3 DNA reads TGTGCCAGCAGTGACAGTTTCCAAGAGACCCAGTACTTC.

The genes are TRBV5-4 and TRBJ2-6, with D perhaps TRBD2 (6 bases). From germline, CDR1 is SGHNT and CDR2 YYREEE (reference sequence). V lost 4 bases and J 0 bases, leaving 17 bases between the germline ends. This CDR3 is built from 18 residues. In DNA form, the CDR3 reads TGTGCCAGCAGCGCCCCGGGACTGACGGACTCTGGGGCCAACGTCCTGACTTTC. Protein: CASSAPGLTDSGANVLTF.

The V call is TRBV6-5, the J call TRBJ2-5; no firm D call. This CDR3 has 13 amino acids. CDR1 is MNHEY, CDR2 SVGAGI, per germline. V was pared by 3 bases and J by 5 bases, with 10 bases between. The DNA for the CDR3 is TGTGCCAGCAGTTATCTGGGCCGGGAGACCCAGTACTTC. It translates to CASSYLGRETQYF.

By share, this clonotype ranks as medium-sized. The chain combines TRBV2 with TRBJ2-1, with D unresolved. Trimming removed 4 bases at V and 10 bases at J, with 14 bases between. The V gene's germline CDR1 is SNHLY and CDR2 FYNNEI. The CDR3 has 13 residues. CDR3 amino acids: CASSGGRLEEQFF. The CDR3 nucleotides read TGTGCCAGCAGTGGCGGCAGATTGGAGGAGCAGTTCTTC.

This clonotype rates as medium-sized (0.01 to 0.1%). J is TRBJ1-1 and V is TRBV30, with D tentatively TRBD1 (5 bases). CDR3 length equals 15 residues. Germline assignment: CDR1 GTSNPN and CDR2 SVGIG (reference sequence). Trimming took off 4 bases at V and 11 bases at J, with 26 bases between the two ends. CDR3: CAWTPYLQDSKGAFF. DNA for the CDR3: TGTGCCTGGACCCCATATCTACAGGATTCAAAAGGGGCTTTCTTT.

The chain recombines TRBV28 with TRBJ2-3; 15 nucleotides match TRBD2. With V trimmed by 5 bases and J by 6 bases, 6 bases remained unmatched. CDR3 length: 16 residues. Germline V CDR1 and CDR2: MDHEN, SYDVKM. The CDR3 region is CASSPGTSGRRDTQYF. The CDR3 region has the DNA TGTGCCAGCAGTCCCGGGACTAGCGGGAGGAGGGATACGCAGTATTTT.

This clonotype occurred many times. CDR3 in amino acids: CASSLIGDSETQYF. The CDR3 nucleotides read TGTGCCAGCAGTTTAATTGGGGATTCGGAGACCCAGTACTTC. This rearrangement joins TRBV27 to TRBJ2-5; D call uncertain. This CDR3 has 14 residues. CDR1 and CDR2 from the germline V gene are MNHEY and SMNVEV (reference sequence). V shed 2 bases and J shed 5 bases, with 12 bases lying between them.

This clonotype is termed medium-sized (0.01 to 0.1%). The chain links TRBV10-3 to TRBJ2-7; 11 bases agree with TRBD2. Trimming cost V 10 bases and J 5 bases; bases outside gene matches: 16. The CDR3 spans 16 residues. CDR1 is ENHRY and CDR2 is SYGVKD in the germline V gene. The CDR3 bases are TGTGCCACACTGGGCAGTGAACCTAGCGGGGGGCACGAGCAGTACTTC. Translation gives CATLGSEPSGGHEQYF.

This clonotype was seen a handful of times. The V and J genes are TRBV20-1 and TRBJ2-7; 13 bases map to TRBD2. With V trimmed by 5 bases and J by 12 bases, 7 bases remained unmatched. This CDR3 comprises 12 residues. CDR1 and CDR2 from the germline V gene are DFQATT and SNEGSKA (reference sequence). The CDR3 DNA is TGCAGTGCTCGGACTAGCGGGAGCAATTCGTACTTC. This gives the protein CSARTSGSNSYF.

The CDR3, as DNA: TGTGCCAGCAGTCGGCAGGGGGCCGGCTATGGCTACACCTTC. Translating gives CASSRQGAGYGYTF. The chain links TRBV13 to TRBJ1-2; 8 bases fit TRBD1. Germline lookup yields CDR1 PRHDT and CDR2 FYEKMQ (reference sequence). V gave up 6 bases and J gave up 4 bases; unmatched junction bases: 7. The CDR3 sequence is 14 residues long.

CDR3 DNA sequence: TGTGCCAGCAGGACAGGGAATCAGCCCCAGCATTTT. Its translation is CASRTGNQPQHF. The chain recombines TRBV27 with TRBJ1-5, with 7 bases lining up with TRBD1. V lost 6 bases, J lost 4 bases, and 0 bases stayed unmatched. The germline V gene encodes CDR1 MNHEY and CDR2 SMNVEV (reference sequence). The CDR3 consists of 12 residues.

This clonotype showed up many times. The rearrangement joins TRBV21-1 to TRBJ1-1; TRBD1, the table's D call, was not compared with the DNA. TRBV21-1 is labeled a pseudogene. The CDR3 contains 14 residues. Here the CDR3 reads CASSSRGGYTEAFF. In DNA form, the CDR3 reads TGTGCCAGCAGCTCCAGGGGGGGTTACACTGAAGCTTTCTTT.

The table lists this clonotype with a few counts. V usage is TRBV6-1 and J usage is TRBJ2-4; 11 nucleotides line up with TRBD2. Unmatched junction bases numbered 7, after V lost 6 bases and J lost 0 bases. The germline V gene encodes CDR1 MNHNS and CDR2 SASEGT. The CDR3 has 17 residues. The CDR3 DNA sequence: TGTGCCAGCAGCCTGACTAGCGGGACACTAGCCAAAAACATTCAGTACTTC. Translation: CASSLTSGTLAKNIQYF.

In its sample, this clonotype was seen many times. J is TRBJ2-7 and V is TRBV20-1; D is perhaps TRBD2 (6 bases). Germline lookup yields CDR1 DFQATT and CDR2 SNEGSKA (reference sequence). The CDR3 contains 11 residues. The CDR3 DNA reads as TGCAGCCCGCGGGGCCCCTACGAGCAGTACTTC. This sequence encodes CSPRGPYEQYF.

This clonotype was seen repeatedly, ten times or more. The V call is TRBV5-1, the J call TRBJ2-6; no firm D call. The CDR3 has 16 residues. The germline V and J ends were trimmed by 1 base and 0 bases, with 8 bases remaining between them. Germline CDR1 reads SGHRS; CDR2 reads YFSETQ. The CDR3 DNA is TGCGCCAGCAGCTTGACACCAGGCTCTGGGGCCAACGTCCTGACTTTC. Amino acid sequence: CASSLTPGSGANVLTF.